This entry lists 29 T cell receptor beta chains sequenced from one sample in a study of blood T cell repertoires in COVID-19. TCRdb's copy holds only in-frame clones and misses some; the assay was immunoSEQ multiplex PCR. The data contain approximately 230,000 clones, 70% to 90% of them seen just once; the ten biggest clones take up 1.5% to 2%. Material: PBMCs or T cells enriched from blood (not recorded which). Source of these receptors: a man aged 35-49 years who had recovered from COVID-19.

The V and J genes are TRBV27 and TRBJ2-1, with a possible D match to TRBD2 (5 bases). The germline gives CDR1 MNHEY, CDR2 SMNVEV (reference sequence). The CDR3 runs 13 residues. V dropped 2 bases and J dropped 5 bases, with 7 bases sitting between them. For the CDR3, the DNA is TGTGCCAGCAGTTTAGTAGCGAACAATGAGCAGTTCTTC. Its protein product is CASSLVANNEQFF.

A few counts support this clone. The sample contains more than one DNA sequence encoding this CDR3. The V and J genes are TRBV27 and TRBJ2-7, with a weak D call TRBD1 (6 bases). This CDR3 has 12 residues. From germline, CDR1 is MNHEY and CDR2 SMNVEV (reference sequence). The germline V and J ends were trimmed by 1 base and 7 bases, with 8 bases remaining between them. The CDR3 loop reads CASSLWGREQYF. CDR3 nucleotide sequence: TGTGCCAGCAGTTTATGGGGGCGAGAGCAGTACTTC.

This clone turned up a few times. This sequence joins TRBV5-1 and TRBJ1-1; 7 nucleotides agree with TRBD1. CDR3 length equals 14 residues. Trimming took 3 bases from V and 7 from J; bases not matched to a gene: 9. Germline values: CDR1 SGHRS, CDR2 YFSETQ. CDR3: CASSWDSRAGEAFF. The CDR3 nucleotides read TGCGCCAGCAGCTGGGACAGTCGGGCTGGTGAAGCTTTCTTT.

As regards this clone: A read error may produce the germline difference seen at one junction end. The chain carries TRBV7-8 and TRBJ1-2; 8 bases are a match to TRBD1. This CDR3 has 11 amino acids. Germline assignment: CDR1 SGHVS and CDR2 FQNEAQ. The CDR3 nucleotides read TGTGCCAGCAGTGATTTGGGCGGGACAGGCTTC. This translates into CASSDLGGTGF.

The chain is built from TRBV10-3 and TRBJ2-7; the match to TRBD2 covers 7 bases. CDR3 length equals 13 residues. Germline trimming cut 3 bases from V and 3 bases from J; bases unmatched to any gene: 2. Germline V gene lookup returns CDR1 ENHRY and CDR2 SYGVKD. This chain's CDR3 is CAISETGGYEQYF. As DNA, the CDR3 is TGTGCCATCAGTGAAACGGGAGGCTACGAGCAGTACTTC.

The gene calls are TRBV27 and TRBJ2-1; D unresolved. The CDR3 length is 14 residues. Germline values: CDR1 MNHEY, CDR2 SMNVEV (reference sequence). The V and J ends lost 2 bases and 7 bases respectively, with 12 bases between them. The CDR3 here is CASSLEAAWNEQFF. DNA of the CDR3: TGTGCCAGCAGTTTAGAGGCAGCTTGGAATGAGCAGTTCTTC.

V and J are TRBV4-3 and TRBJ2-3; the match to TRBD2 covers 10 bases. Per the germline V gene, CDR1 is LGHNA and CDR2 is YSLEER. J lost 4 bases, V lost 0 bases, and 10 bases had no gene match. The CDR3 extends over 18 amino acids. As DNA, the CDR3 is TGCGCCAGCAGCCAAGATAGGGGTAGCGGGGGGTCTCCAGATACGCAGTATTTT. Its translation is CASSQDRGSGGSPDTQYF.

This clone appeared once. The V gene is TRBV7-9, the J gene TRBJ2-7, with a tentative D call TRBD2 (5 bases). Germline CDR1 and CDR2: SEHNR and FQNEAQ (reference sequence). The CDR3 spans 15 residues. Trimming took off 0 bases at V and 3 bases at J, with 12 bases between the two ends. The CDR3: CASSLAAGPHYEQYF. The CDR3 DNA reads TGTGCCAGCAGCTTAGCGGCGGGTCCCCACTACGAGCAGTACTTC.

This clone occurred a few times. The chain recombines TRBV30 with TRBJ1-5; the match to TRBD1 covers 7 bases. Losses at the gene ends were 3 bases for V and 6 bases for J; bases not matched to a gene: 11. From germline, CDR1 is GTSNPN and CDR2 SVGIG (reference sequence). This CDR3 is built from 15 residues. The DNA of the CDR3 is TGTGCCTGGAGCCTCAAAGGGGGCATAGGTCAGCCCCAGCATTTT. It specifies CAWSLKGGIGQPQHF.

As concerns this clone: Distinct nucleotide sequences in the sample also encode this CDR3. The chain uses TRBV7-2 and TRBJ1-5; 7 nucleotides agree with TRBD1. Germline CDR1 and CDR2: SGHTA and FQGNSA. This CDR3 is 13 amino acids long. With V trimmed by 4 bases and J by 5 bases, 2 bases remained unmatched. The CDR3 sequence is CASSSQGDQPQHF. As DNA, the CDR3 is TGTGCCAGCAGCTCGCAGGGGGATCAGCCCCAGCATTTT.

The gene calls are TRBV6-5 and TRBJ2-7, with a possible D match to TRBD1 (6 bases). CDR3 length equals 11 residues. The germline V gene has CDR1 MNHEY and CDR2 SVGAGI. The V gene lost 7 bases and the J gene lost 6 bases, with 10 bases spanning the gap. The CDR3 region is CASKGVAEQYF. The CDR3 DNA sequence: TGTGCCAGCAAGGGGGTAGCCGAGCAGTACTTC.

This clone was found once. The CDR3 is CASSFRGAAPTTNEKLFF. In DNA, the CDR3 is TGTGCCAGCAGCTTCAGGGGGGCGGCCCCCACAACTAATGAAAAACTGTTTTTT. V is TRBV11-2 and J is TRBJ1-4, with 7 bases matching TRBD1. The V gene's germline CDR1 is SGHAT and CDR2 FQNNGV. V was pared by 3 bases and J by 0 bases, with 10 bases of the junction left unmatched. The CDR3 covers 18 residues.

The chain has TRBV27 and TRBJ1-1, with 7 bases lining up with TRBD1. There are 17 residues in the CDR3. V shed 5 bases and J 6 bases; nucleotides not matched to a gene: 18. Looked up from germline, CDR1 is MNHEY and CDR2 is SMNVEV (reference sequence). The CDR3 DNA is TGTGCCAGCAGTCCTAGTCTCCCAGGGACAGTTCGGGCTGAAGCTTTCTTT. This codes for CASSPSLPGTVRAEAFF.

This clone was found a few times. Other DNA sequences from this sample encode an identical CDR3 as well. The chain employs TRBV2 and TRBJ1-4; 7 bases line up with TRBD1. Germline assignment: CDR1 SNHLY and CDR2 FYNNEI. J lost 7 bases, V lost 4 bases, and 0 bases had no gene match. This CDR3 has 12 amino acids. CDR3 in DNA: TGTGCCAGCAGTGGACAGGGTGAAAAACTGTTTTTT. Its protein product is CASSGQGEKLFF.

Concerning this clone itself: Other nucleotide sequences in the sample specify the same CDR3. The chain is built from TRBV27 and TRBJ2-7, with 13 bases fitting TRBD2. Germline V lookup: CDR1 MNHEY, CDR2 SMNVEV (reference sequence). The CDR3 is 14 residues long. Trimming cost V 6 bases and J 2 bases; bases outside gene matches: 1. The CDR3 nucleotides are TGTGCCAGCAGGGGACTAGCGGGGACCTACGAGCAGTACTTC. Translated: CASRGLAGTYEQYF.

The chain carries TRBV10-3 and TRBJ2-3; maybe TRBD1 (7 bases). Germline V gives CDR1 ENHRY, CDR2 SYGVKD. The V end lost 7 bases, the J end lost 4 bases, and 18 bases lay between the germline ends. The CDR3 extends over 15 amino acids. The CDR3 nucleotides read TGTGCCATCACCAAAACAGACAGGGACTCAGATACGCAGTATTTT. It specifies CAITKTDRDSDTQYF.

The V gene is TRBV5-4, the J gene TRBJ1-1, with TRBD1 identical over 9 bases. This CDR3 spans 17 amino acids. Germline V lookup: CDR1 SGHNT, CDR2 YYREEE (reference sequence). Trimming at V came to 3 bases and at J to 0 bases, leaving 9 bases not matched to a gene. The CDR3 bases are TGTGCCAGCAGCTCGTCGGACAGGGGCCATCTGAACACTGAAGCTTTCTTT. Encoded protein: CASSSSDRGHLNTEAFF.

The chain has TRBV11-3 and TRBJ1-1; D is unresolved. Per germline, CDR1 SGHNT and CDR2 YENEEA. The CDR3 runs 13 residues. V lost 6 bases, J lost 4 bases, and 12 bases lay in between. Here the CDR3 reads CASSYNHGTEAFF. CDR3 DNA sequence: TGTGCCAGCAGTTATAACCACGGCACTGAAGCTTTCTTT. The full variable domain, completed using reference TRBV11-3 and TRBJ1-1, is EAGVVQSPRYKIIEKKQPVAFWCNPISGHNTLYWYLQNLGQGPELLIRYENEEAVDDSQLPKDRFSAERLKGVDSTLKIQPAELGDSAVYLCASSYNHGTEAFFGQGTRLTVV.

The rearrangement joins TRBV10-3 to TRBJ1-5; possible D gene TRBD1, 5 bases. The CDR3 has 15 residues. V gave up 3 bases and J gave up 1 base, with 10 bases separating them. The germline CDR1 and CDR2 sequences are ENHRY and SYGVKD. The chain's CDR3 is CAISDSRGSNQPQHF. For the CDR3, the DNA is TGTGCCATCAGTGACTCTAGGGGAAGCAATCAGCCCCAGCATTTT.

V usage is TRBV10-3 and J usage is TRBJ2-7; 9 nucleotides line up with TRBD2. Germline CDR1 ENHRY, CDR2 SYGVKD. The CDR3 has 16 amino acids. The V segment lost 2 bases and the J segment 5 bases; nucleotides outside the gene matches: 10. The CDR3 bases are TGTGCCATCAGTGAGGGAGGCGGGAGGGCGCTAGACGAGCAGTACTTC. This gives the protein CAISEGGGRALDEQYF.

The V call is TRBV5-6, the J call TRBJ2-1; D perhaps matches TRBD1 (6 bases). CDR3 length: 16 amino acids. The V and J ends lost 5 bases and 3 bases respectively, with 18 bases between them. Germline CDR1 SGHDT, CDR2 YYEEEE. The CDR3 nucleotides are TGTGCCAGCAGTCCGAGACGGGACAAGAACTACAATGAGCAGTTCTTC. This translates into CASSPRRDKNYNEQFF.

V and J are TRBV2 and TRBJ2-3, with TRBD2 identical over 10 bases. The CDR3 is 14 residues long. The germline gives CDR1 SNHLY, CDR2 FYNNEI. V trimming: 4 bases; J trimming: 5 bases; junction bases outside the gene matches: 3. CDR3 DNA sequence: TGTGCCAGCAGTGTTGTAGCGGGAGGAGATACGCAGTATTTT. This encodes CASSVVAGGDTQYF.

The genes are TRBV2 and TRBJ1-4; the match to TRBD1 covers 9 bases. The length of the CDR3 is 14 residues. Looked up from germline, CDR1 is SNHLY and CDR2 is FYNNEI. Trimming cost V 7 bases and J 7 bases; bases outside gene matches: 7. This chain's CDR3 is CASTNRGRGEKLFF. CDR3 DNA: TGTGCCAGCACAAACAGGGGGCGAGGTGAAAAACTGTTTTTT.

The CDR3 loop reads CASSPPGGITSLYGYTF. For the CDR3, the DNA is TGTGCCAGCTCACCACCCGGGGGGATTACGAGTCTCTATGGCTACACCTTC. The chain carries TRBV18 and TRBJ1-2; maybe TRBD1 (5 bases). Germline CDR1 is KGHSH and CDR2 is LQKENI. Trimming took 0 bases from V and 4 from J, leaving 18 bases between them. This CDR3 region has 17 residues.

This chain joins TRBV18 and TRBJ1-6, with D tentatively TRBD1 (5 bases). The CDR3 runs to 14 residues. Trimming cost V 6 bases and J 4 bases, with 10 bases left between them. Germline V lookup: CDR1 KGHSH, CDR2 LQKENI. This CDR3 reads CASSQTEYNSPLHF. Here the CDR3 DNA reads TGTGCCAGCTCGCAGACAGAGTATAATTCACCCCTCCACTTT.

This chain connects TRBV30 to TRBJ1-2; D ambiguous. V was trimmed by 7 bases and J by 8 bases, leaving 11 bases between them. Germline CDR1 is GTSNPN and CDR2 is SVGIG (reference sequence). There are 10 residues in the CDR3. The CDR3 sequence: CASRGPGYTF. DNA of the CDR3: TGTGCCTCTCGGGGTCCCGGCTACACCTTC.

The chain links TRBV19 to TRBJ1-2, with 11 bases aligning to TRBD1. V lost 6 bases, J lost 2 bases, and 2 bases stayed unmatched. The CDR3 is 14 residues long. Germline-derived CDR1 and CDR2 are LNHDA and SQIVND (reference sequence). In DNA, the CDR3 is TGTGCCAGTAGGGGGGACAGGGGGAACTATGGCTACACCTTC. Translating gives CASRGDRGNYGYTF.

J is TRBJ1-6 and V is TRBV3-1 (or the pseudogene TRBV3-2), with D possibly being TRBD1 (6 bases). V was cut by 1 base and J by 10 bases, with 14 bases left in between. The CDR3 consists of 15 residues. The V gene's germline CDR1 is LGHDT and CDR2 YNNKEL (reference sequence). In nucleotides, the CDR3 is TGTGCCAGCAGCCAAGTTTCAGGGGATGGATCACCCCTCCACTTT. It specifies CASSQVSGDGSPLHF.

J is TRBJ2-1 and V is TRBV4-2; 11 nucleotides match TRBD1. V shed 0 bases and J 8 bases; nucleotides not matched to a gene: 3. CDR3 length equals 15 residues. Germline V gene sequence: CDR1 LGHNA, CDR2 YNFKEQ. This chain's CDR3 is CASSQDPGQGDEQFF. CDR3 DNA sequence: TGTGCCAGCAGCCAAGACCCGGGACAGGGGGATGAGCAGTTCTTC.